The present T cell receptor (beta chain) was sequenced within a study of blood T cells in healthy people across ages. At the level of the study: About one barcoded TCR beta cDNA was captured per two T cells. Whole-study findings and limits: A roughly linear age-dependent decrease characterized TCR beta diversity per million T cells. Investigators treated diversity estimates from one million T cells as underestimates.

A J-beta primer mix and a sample-barcoded 5' primer were used in a second PCR of about 7 to 12 cycles. A 12-random-nucleotide template-switch adaptor tagged each cDNA molecule. One entry per CDR3 protein results from TCRdb running MiXCR on the 5' RACE reads. The data hold over 1,500,000 distinct CDR3 sequences, with about 50% observed a single time. With regard to this clonotype: Its antigen remains unidentified.

Source material: blood. This receptor was obtained from a woman aged 35 to 49 in good health.

The CDR3 region has the DNA TGTGCCAGCAGGGGCTCTCAAAGGGCGTACGAGCAGTACTTC. It is translated as CASRGSQRAYEQYF. The gene calls are TRBV27 and TRBJ2-7; D uncertain. The CDR3 sequence is 14 residues long. V lost 6 bases to trimming and J lost 4 bases, with 16 bases between them. Germline V gene lookup returns CDR1 MNHEY and CDR2 SMNVEV (reference sequence).